This T cell receptor (beta chain) was recorded in a study of T cell repertoires in cytomegalovirus infection. This clonotype showed up many times. V lost 7 bases to trimming and J lost 0 bases, with 15 bases between them. CDR3 length: 15 residues. Per the germline V gene, CDR1 is SGHVS and CDR2 is FNYEAQ. TCRdb fed the reads into MiXCR, producing one record per CDR3 protein. Among approximately 500,000 distinct CDR3 sequences, about 26% were seen once, and the ten largest hold roughly 13%. The rearrangement uses TRBV7-6 and TRBJ1-1, with D possibly being TRBD1 (6 bases). The TCR was taken from a human donor in good health (CMV status not recorded). Some clones in this sample may be carry-over from other donors' samples. Input material: PBMCs. The CDR3 sequence: CASTLARDMNTEAFF. The CDR3 DNA is TGTGCCAGCACCCTAGCCAGGGACATGAACACTGAAGCTTTCTTT.